This T cell receptor (beta chain) was found in a study of CD8 T cell repertoires and HIV-1 epitope variants. Study overall: IL-2, IL-7 and IL-15 were added on days 3 and 7 of 10-day cultures.

This clone occurred once. Its cognate antigen is unknown. Repertoires were generated with immunoSEQ multiplex PCR, while TCRdb's copy carries only in-frame clones and drops some. The sample consists of approximately 5,000 clones, 55% to 70% of them appearing once. Sample: cultured CD8+ T cells derived from PBMCs. This receptor was taken from a male donor with HIV.

The CDR3 region has the DNA TGCGCCAGCAGCCAAGATCGCATCGGGAGTCTCGTCTACGAGCAGTACTTC. This sequence encodes CASSQDRIGSLVYEQYF. This chain joins TRBV4-1 and TRBJ2-7; D perhaps matches TRBD2 (6 bases). Trimming pared 0 bases from V and 3 bases from J, leaving 18 bases between. Germline V gives CDR1 MGHRA, CDR2 YSYEKL. The CDR3 is 17 amino acids.